This is a list of T cell receptor beta chains from one sample in a study of blood T cell repertoires in COVID-19. Using immunoSEQ multiplex PCR, the repertoire was profiled, and TCRdb retains in-frame clones only, with some absent. The sample consists of 250,000 to 350,000 clones, around 82% of them appearing once. The sequencing sample was made of peripheral blood. The receptors originated from a woman in her forties or fifties with acute or convalescent COVID-19. Both conserved end residues are part of each CDR3. A D gene is named only where the DNA matches it firmly. Clone size is stated in some rows and not others, as once, few, many or a class when expanded.

few,TRBD2,15,TRBJ2-3,TRBV11-2,TGTGCCAGCAGCTTACCGGGACTAGCGGGGGGTACGCAGTATTTT,CASSLPGLAGGTQYF
NA,NA,17,TRBJ1-2,TRBV19,TGTGCCAGTAGTATTCGGGTGGAGGGAAATATGTTAAGAGGCTACACCTTC,CASSIRVEGNMLRGYTF
NA,NA,13,TRBJ2-1,TRBV7-9,TGTGCCAGCAGCTGGGCCGGTTTAGGCGAGCAGTTCTTC,CASSWAGLGEQFF
NA,TRBD1,16,TRBJ1-5,TRBV2,TGTGCCAGCAGTTTGGACAGGGGCATGGGGAATCAGCCCCAGCATTTT,CASSLDRGMGNQPQHF
NA,TRBD1,15,TRBJ1-1,TRBV5-4,TGTGCCAGCAGCTTGGAGACAGGGGGCTATGCTGAAGCTTTCTTT,CASSLETGGYAEAFF
few,TRBD1,14,TRBJ1-1,TRBV5-1,TGCGCCAGCAGCCTAACTACAGGGGGGACTGAAGCTTTCTTT,CASSLTTGGTEAFF
NA,TRBD1,14,TRBJ2-7,TRBV7-2,TGTGCCAGCAGCTTAGTAAGGACAGGGTACGTGCAGTACTTC,CASSLVRTGYVQYF
NA,NA,15,TRBJ1-6,TRBV11-2,TGTGCCAGCAGCTCCCTACAGGGTATAGGCTCACCCCTCCACTTT,CASSSLQGIGSPLHF
NA,NA,14,TRBJ1-2,TRBV6-5,TGTGCCAGCAGCCTAATCGACAGCCGCTATGGCTACACCTTC,CASSLIDSRYGYTF
NA,NA,13,TRBJ1-2,TRBV5-1,TGCGCCAGCAGCCAGGTCGGGATCTATGGCTACACCTTC,CASSQVGIYGYTF
NA,TRBD1,17,TRBJ2-3,TRBV6-7,TGTGCCAGCATTCCCGGCACAGGGGGCGGCGGCACAGATACGCAGTATTTT,CASIPGTGGGGTDTQYF
NA,NA,13,TRBJ2-2,TRBV6-6,TGTGCCGGCGGACGGGGGTCCACCGGGGAGCTGTTTTTT,CAGGRGSTGELFF
NA,NA,15,TRBJ1-1,TRBV20-1,TGCAGTGCTAGTACCGCACAGGAACTGAACACTGAAGCTTTCTTT,CSASTAQELNTEAFF
NA,NA,13,TRBJ1-2,TRBV18,TGTGCCAGCCACTCCGACAGGAACTATGGCTACACCTTC,CASHSDRNYGYTF
NA,NA,15,TRBJ2-3,TRBV24-1,TGTGCCACCAGTGACTCGACAGTTAGCACAGATACGCAGTATTTT,CATSDSTVSTDTQYF